What follows are 10 T cell receptor beta chains derived from one specimen sequenced in a study of shared clonotypes between healthy human individuals. Profiled with immunoSEQ multiplex PCR; TCRdb holds only in-frame clones, not every one. The sample shows some 2,000,000 clones, roughly 94% of them seen only once. Naive-designated CD8 cells lacked CD45RO, were positively enriched for CCR7, and omitted terminally differentiated effector memory CD45RA+ cells. Sequenced input: naive CD8+ T cells sorted from blood. The receptors originated from a young man in good health.

V usage is TRBV6-1 and J usage is TRBJ2-3; D remains ambiguous. Per germline, CDR1 MNHNS and CDR2 SASEGT. This CDR3 region has 15 residues. V shed 1 base and J shed 2 bases, with 10 bases lying between them. DNA for the CDR3: TGTGCCAGCAGTGAAGTGTTGTCGGTCACAGATACGCAGTATTTT. This translates into CASSEVLSVTDTQYF.

This clone was counted only a few times. The same CDR3 is also encoded by other DNA sequences in this sample. The rearrangement links TRBV7-9 to TRBJ1-1; no clear D gene. The CDR3 extends over 11 amino acids. The germline CDR1 and CDR2 sequences are SEHNR and FQNEAQ (reference sequence). V was cut by 3 bases and J by 5 bases, with 4 bases left in between. CDR3 in DNA: TGTGCCAGCAGCTTGGGAACTGAAGCTTTCTTT. Amino acid sequence: CASSLGTEAFF.

The chain is built from TRBV4-1 and TRBJ2-7; unclear D gene. Germline assignment: CDR1 MGHRA and CDR2 YSYEKL. The CDR3 has 15 amino acids. Trimming took 0 bases from V and 3 from J, leaving 12 bases between them. Written as DNA, the CDR3 is TGCGCCAGCAGCCAAGAAACAGCTTCAATCTACGAGCAGTACTTC. Translated, it gives CASSQETASIYEQYF.

This chain links TRBV4-1 with TRBJ1-6; 7 nucleotides line up with TRBD1. The CDR3 is 15 residues long. The germline gives CDR1 MGHRA, CDR2 YSYEKL. V shed 1 base and J 13 bases; nucleotides not matched to a gene: 10. CDR3 loop: CASSQAKQGIYPLHF. The CDR3 DNA reads TGCGCCAGCAGCCAAGCGAAACAGGGGATTTATCCCCTCCACTTT.

This chain uses TRBV19 with TRBJ2-1, with 10 bases that match TRBD1. V trimming: 3 bases; J trimming: 10 bases; junction bases outside the gene matches: 3. CDR1 is LNHDA, CDR2 SQIVND, per germline (reference sequence). The CDR3 extends over 13 amino acids. CDR3 amino acids: CASSMTGGGEQFF. In DNA, the CDR3 is TGTGCCAGTAGTATGACAGGGGGCGGGGAGCAGTTCTTC. Filled out from reference TRBV19 and TRBJ2-1, the complete variable domain reads DGGITQSPKYLFRKEGQNVTLSCEQNLNHDAMYWYRQDPGQGLRLIYYSQIVNDFQKGDIAEGYSVSREKKESFPLTVTSAQKNPTAFYLCASSMTGGGEQFFGPGTRLTVL.

A remark on this clone: Additional DNA sequences in this sample encode the identical CDR3. DNA of the CDR3: TGTGCCAGCAGCCCTCCGAGGAGCTCCTACGAGCAGTACTTC. It yields the protein CASSPPRSSYEQYF. The chain has TRBV7-9 and TRBJ2-7, with unresolved D. The length of the CDR3 is 14 residues. The V and J ends lost 5 bases and 0 bases respectively, with 11 bases between them. CDR1 is SEHNR and CDR2 is FQNEAQ in the germline V gene (reference sequence). Based on the CDR3 plus reference TRBV7-9 and TRBJ2-7, the full variable domain is DTGVSQNPRHKITKRGQNVTFRCDPISEHNRLYWYRQTLGQGPEFLTYFQNEAQLEKSRLLSDRFSAERPKGSFSTLEIQRTEQGDSAMYLCASSPPRSSYEQYFGPGTRLTVT.

The chain links TRBV7-2 to TRBJ1-1, with no clear D. The V end lost 3 bases, the J end lost 0 bases, and 5 bases lay between the germline ends. The CDR3 is made up of 13 amino acids. The germline gives CDR1 SGHTA, CDR2 FQGNSA. DNA for the CDR3: TGTGCCAGCAGCTTCGTCCTGAACACTGAAGCTTTCTTT. Translation: CASSFVLNTEAFF.

This clone has only one observation. This chain uses TRBV6-6 with TRBJ2-7; D is undetermined. V lost 7 bases and J 5 bases, leaving 21 bases between the germline ends. Germline V gives CDR1 MNHNY, CDR2 SVGAGI (reference sequence). This CDR3 contains 15 residues. The CDR3 reads CASTMRTETLDEQYF. The CDR3 DNA reads as TGTGCCAGCACCATGCGAACGGAAACGCTCGACGAGCAGTACTTC.

V usage is TRBV29-1 and J usage is TRBJ2-7; D not certain. Trimming cost V 4 bases and J 5 bases, with 18 bases left between them. The CDR3 extends over 14 amino acids. CDR1 and CDR2 (germline): SQVTM, ANQGSEA. CDR3: CSVGEDPGTHEQYF. The CDR3 DNA follows: TGCAGCGTTGGAGAGGATCCGGGCACGCACGAGCAGTACTTC.

The chain is built from TRBV27 and TRBJ2-3, with TRBD1 matching 9 bases. V lost 2 bases to trimming and J lost 1 base; unmatched junction nucleotides: 1. The CDR3 extends over 15 amino acids. CDR1 and CDR2 from the germline V gene are MNHEY and SMNVEV (reference sequence). The CDR3: CASSLTGGRTDTQYF. In DNA, the CDR3 is TGTGCCAGCAGTTTAACAGGGGGCCGCACAGATACGCAGTATTTT.